The rows below give T cell receptor beta chains drawn from one sample of a study of OX40 agonist ivuxolimab in advanced cancers. Profiled with immunoSEQ multiplex PCR; TCRdb holds only in-frame clones, not every one. The sample has roughly 63,000 clones; 86% are singletons. Sequences were derived from CD4+ or CD8+ T cells sorted from blood, sampled in a trial of the OX40 agonist ivuxolimab. The receptors derive from an adult with an advanced solid tumor such as melanoma, head and neck, liver or kidney cancer. Both conserved end residues are part of each CDR3. D genes are given only for firm matches. Rows may omit the clone size; those that give it use once, few, many or a size class.

CDR3aa: CASSRSFSETQYF; CDR3nt: TGTGCCAGCAGCCGAAGTTTCTCGGAGACCCAGTACTTC; v_gene: TRBV11-2; abundance: .; j_gene: TRBJ2-5; d_gene: .
CDR3aa: CASSLEVYYEQYF; CDR3nt: TGCGCCAGCAGCTTGGAAGTTTATTACGAGCAGTACTTC; v_gene: TRBV5-1; abundance: .; j_gene: TRBJ2-7; d_gene: .
CDR3aa: CASMTGLLNSPLHF; CDR3nt: TGTGCCAGCATGACAGGGCTCCTTAATTCACCCCTCCACTTT; v_gene: TRBV2; abundance: .; j_gene: TRBJ1-6; d_gene: TRBD1
CDR3aa: CASSLPGIPFRQYF; CDR3nt: TGTGCCAGCAGCTTGCCCGGGATCCCCTTTAGGCAGTACTTC; v_gene: TRBV7-2; abundance: .; j_gene: TRBJ2-5; d_gene: .
CDR3aa: CASRGTGVNQPQHF; CDR3nt: TGTGCCAGCAGGGGGACAGGGGTAAATCAGCCCCAGCATTTT; v_gene: TRBV2; abundance: .; j_gene: TRBJ1-5; d_gene: TRBD1
CDR3aa: CASSQTARGDTEAFF; CDR3nt: TGTGCCAGCAGTCAGACGGCGAGGGGAGACACTGAAGCTTTCTTT; v_gene: TRBV6-5; abundance: .; j_gene: TRBJ1-1; d_gene: .
CDR3aa: CASRRDNYGYTF; CDR3nt: TGTGCCAGTCGACGTGATAACTATGGCTACACCTTC; v_gene: TRBV28; abundance: .; j_gene: TRBJ1-2; d_gene: .
CDR3aa: CASSQVIQGALANTEAFF; CDR3nt: TGCGCCAGCAGCCAAGTTATTCAGGGGGCCCTAGCAAACACTGAAGCTTTCTTT; v_gene: TRBV4-1; abundance: .; j_gene: TRBJ1-1; d_gene: TRBD1
CDR3aa: CAWSVEHSQPQHF; CDR3nt: TGTGCCTGGAGTGTAGAGCACAGCCAGCCCCAGCATTTT; v_gene: TRBV30; abundance: .; j_gene: TRBJ1-5; d_gene: .
CDR3aa: CASSLPSRSYEQFF; CDR3nt: TGTGCCAGCAGCTTGCCTAGCAGGTCGTATGAGCAGTTCTTC; v_gene: TRBV7-2; abundance: .; j_gene: TRBJ2-1; d_gene: .
CDR3aa: CASSGGAPGGEKLFF; CDR3nt: TGTGCCAGCAGTGGCGGGGCCCCGGGGGGGGAAAAACTGTTTTTT; v_gene: TRBV6-5; abundance: .; j_gene: TRBJ1-4; d_gene: .
CDR3aa: CASSSDGGNTIYF; CDR3nt: TGTGCCAGCAGCTCCGACGGAGGAAACACCATATATTTT; v_gene: TRBV7-8; abundance: .; j_gene: TRBJ1-3; d_gene: .
CDR3aa: CASSSPGQGDKNIQYF; CDR3nt: TGTGCCAGCAGTTCCCCCGGACAGGGCGACAAAAACATTCAGTACTTC; v_gene: TRBV28; abundance: .; j_gene: TRBJ2-4; d_gene: TRBD1
CDR3aa: CASSLRGTGAGANVLTF; CDR3nt: TGTGCCAGCAGCTTAAGAGGGACAGGGGCTGGGGCCAACGTCCTGACTTTC; v_gene: TRBV7-3; abundance: .; j_gene: TRBJ2-6; d_gene: TRBD1
CDR3aa: CASSDSPNSYEQYF; CDR3nt: TGTGCCAGCAGTGATTCCCCTAACAGCTACGAGCAGTACTTC; v_gene: TRBV2; abundance: once; j_gene: TRBJ2-7; d_gene: .